Shown below are 32 T cell receptor beta chains from a single sample sequenced in a study of T-cell memory formation after mild COVID-19. MiXCR, applied by TCRdb to the 5' RACE reads, yields one record per CDR3 protein. Here the sample spans under 110,000 distinct CDR3 sequences, around 12% being singletons. Input material: PBMCs or a T cell subset sorted from them (not recorded which). These receptors originate from an adult woman who had mild COVID-19 (a few samples of this study predate the infection). Cell type and time point are not known.

This clonotype was picked up a small number of times. The genes are TRBV7-7 and TRBJ2-5; tentatively, D is TRBD1 (5 bases). Trimming cost V 6 bases and J 4 bases, with 18 bases left between them. This CDR3 spans 15 amino acids. Germline CDR1 and CDR2: SSHAT and FNYEAQ (reference sequence). The CDR3 nucleotides read TGTGCCAGCAGTCGACGGACGGACATAGCAGAGACCCAGTACTTC. This sequence encodes CASSRRTDIAETQYF.

Many counts were recorded for this clonotype. The chain combines TRBV7-9 with TRBJ2-3; D gene uncertain. Trimming pared 0 bases from V and 4 bases from J, leaving 5 bases between. This CDR3 comprises 13 residues. Looked up from germline, CDR1 is SEHNR and CDR2 is FQNEAQ (reference sequence). CDR3 loop: CASSLASPDTQYF. DNA of the CDR3: TGTGCCAGCAGCTTAGCTTCCCCAGATACGCAGTATTTT.

A few counts support this clonotype. V is TRBV14 and J is TRBJ2-1, with 14 bases that match TRBD2. The length of the CDR3 is 16 residues. J gave up 6 bases and V 8 bases, and 9 bases lay outside the gene matches. Germline V gene lookup returns CDR1 SGHDN and CDR2 FVKESK. This CDR3 reads CASRRLAGGPGNEQFF. CDR3 coding DNA: TGTGCCAGCCGCCGACTAGCGGGGGGGCCGGGCAATGAGCAGTTCTTC.

This chain links TRBV29-1 with TRBJ2-2, with no clear D. The CDR3 contains 15 residues. Looked up from germline, CDR1 is SQVTM and CDR2 is ANQGSEA. V was clipped by 1 base and J by 3 bases, with 12 bases between them. The CDR3 region has the DNA TGCAGCGTTGAAGGTTACCCGGCGGACACCGGGGAGCTGTTTTTT. As protein: CSVEGYPADTGELFF.

This clonotype appeared a few times. J is TRBJ1-6 and V is TRBV6-2 or TRBV6-3; 9 nucleotides agree with TRBD1. The junction had 3 bases not matched to a gene; V was cut back by 0 bases and J by 6 bases. CDR1 and CDR2 from the germline V gene are MNHEY and SVGEGT. This CDR3 comprises 16 residues. The CDR3 reads CASSYSRTGVNSPLHF. DNA of the CDR3: TGTGCCAGCAGTTACTCGAGGACAGGGGTTAATTCACCCCTCCACTTT.

This clonotype has at least ten counts. This chain uses TRBV6-5 with TRBJ2-3; 7 bases map to TRBD1. The germline gives CDR1 MNHEY, CDR2 SVGAGI. The J segment lost 4 bases and the V segment lost 2 bases, leaving 6 bases of the junction unmatched. The CDR3 spans 15 residues. The CDR3 DNA sequence: TGTGCCAGCAGTTACGAGGGGGCAGCCGCAGATACGCAGTATTTT. Its protein is CASSYEGAAADTQYF.

This clonotype appeared a few times. The rearrangement joins TRBV27 to TRBJ2-1; no reliable D call. Trimming cost V 2 bases and J 9 bases, with 11 bases left between them. CDR1 is MNHEY and CDR2 is SMNVEV in the germline V gene (reference sequence). There are 13 residues in the CDR3. The CDR3 spells CASSLLDPGEQFF. The CDR3 nucleotides read TGTGCCAGCAGTTTACTAGATCCGGGTGAGCAGTTCTTC.

This sequence joins TRBV12-3 or TRBV12-4 and TRBJ2-7, with TRBD1 matching 7 bases. This CDR3 has 12 residues. Trimming at V came to 5 bases and at J to 3 bases, leaving 1 base not matched to a gene. CDR3 sequence: CASSRTGYEQYF. As DNA, the CDR3 is TGTGCCAGCAGTCGGACAGGCTACGAGCAGTACTTC.

This clonotype was detected only a few times. This chain connects TRBV12-3 or TRBV12-4 to TRBJ2-3; TRBD2 matches 15 bases. CDR3 length: 18 residues. J gave up 4 bases and V 6 bases, and 11 bases lay outside the gene matches. The CDR3 DNA sequence: TGTGCCAGCAGCTCTACTAACGGACTAGCGGGGGGGTCAGATACGCAGTATTTT. This translates into CASSSTNGLAGGSDTQYF.

This clonotype came up a few times. This chain links TRBV20-1 with TRBJ2-2; 7 nucleotides align to TRBD2. The CDR3 is 16 residues long. V lost 1 base, J lost 5 bases, and 10 bases stayed unmatched. The germline gives CDR1 DFQATT, CDR2 SNEGSKA (reference sequence). This CDR3 reads CSARGAGPSQTGELFF. CDR3 coding DNA: TGCAGTGCTAGAGGAGCGGGACCTAGCCAGACCGGGGAGCTGTTTTTT.

This clonotype has a handful of counts. The genes are TRBV12-3 or TRBV12-4 and TRBJ2-7, with D possibly TRBD1 on 5 matching bases. The CDR3 consists of 15 residues. The V and J ends lost 2 bases and 2 bases respectively, with 13 bases between them. The CDR3 sequence: CASSLIPGPTYEQYF. The CDR3 nucleotides are TGTGCCAGCAGTTTAATTCCAGGGCCGACCTACGAGCAGTACTTC.

As to this clonotype: One end of the junction varies from germline; a read error may be responsible. The chain's CDR3 is CSARDSDITEAFF. The CDR3 DNA sequence: TGCAGTGCAAGAGATTCGGACATCACAGAAGCTTTCTTT. The rearrangement links TRBV20-1 to TRBJ1-1, with TRBD1 as a possible D gene (5 bases). This CDR3 is 13 amino acids long. Germline V gene sequence: CDR1 DFQATT, CDR2 SNEGSKA (reference sequence).

This chain joins TRBV7-6 and TRBJ2-7, with D perhaps TRBD1 (5 bases). V was cut by 4 bases and J by 2 bases, with 9 bases left in between. This CDR3 is 13 amino acids long. Germline CDR1 is SGHVS and CDR2 is FNYEAQ. This chain's CDR3 is CASSSLTAYEQYF. The CDR3 DNA reads TGTGCCAGCAGCTCGCTGACAGCCTACGAGCAGTACTTC.

This clonotype has only a few counts. The chain recombines TRBV4-1 with TRBJ2-3, with TRBD2 matching over 8 bases. The germline CDR1 and CDR2 sequences are MGHRA and YSYEKL. The CDR3 totals 15 residues. V trimming: 4 bases; J trimming: 0 bases; junction bases outside the gene matches: 3. The CDR3 DNA follows: TGCGCCAGCAGCCCTGAGCGGGGGAGCACAGATACGCAGTATTTT. Translating gives CASSPERGSTDTQYF.

This chain connects TRBV29-1 to TRBJ1-2; TRBD1 is a possible D gene (6 bases). V lost 0 bases and J lost 7, with 18 bases in between. The CDR3 contains 15 residues. CDR1 is SQVTM, CDR2 ANQGSEA, per germline. CDR3 sequence (DNA): TGCAGCGTTGAAGATCCCAAACAGGGTTTGAGTGGCTACACCTTC. Translated: CSVEDPKQGLSGYTF.

A few counts support this clonotype. The CDR3 coding sequence is TGTGCCAGCAGCTTAGGGGACCCGCAGTATTTT. Residues: CASSLGDPQYF. The V gene is TRBV11-2, the J gene TRBJ2-3; D possibly matches TRBD1 or TRBD2 (5 bases each). Germline CDR1 SGHAT, CDR2 FQNNGV. The CDR3 runs 11 residues. Trimming left V 1 base short and J 10 bases short, with 6 bases between.

CDR3 nucleotide sequence: TGTGCCAGCAGCTTGGGAGGATCGGGGGGGAATCAGCCCCAGCATTTT. Protein: CASSLGGSGGNQPQHF. The gene calls are TRBV5-5 and TRBJ1-5; D is perhaps TRBD1 (5 bases). The V end was cut by 0 bases, the J end by 4 bases, with 14 bases between. The CDR3 has 16 amino acids. Germline CDR1 is SGHKS and CDR2 is YYEKEE (reference sequence). Looking up the rest from reference TRBV5-5 and TRBJ1-5 gives the full variable domain: DAGVTQSPTHLIKTRGQQVTLRCSPISGHKSVSWYQQVLGQGPQFIFQYYEKEERGRGNFPDRFSARQFPNYSSELNVNALLLGDSALYLCASSLGGSGGNQPQHFGDGTRLSIL.

This chain's CDR3 is CASRLTDYSNQPQHF. The CDR3 DNA sequence: TGTGCCAGCAGATTGACAGATTATAGCAATCAGCCCCAGCATTTT. V is TRBV12-3 or TRBV12-4 and J is TRBJ1-5; D possibly corresponds to TRBD1 (5 bases). The CDR3 sequence is 15 residues long. With 6 bases removed from V and 0 bases from J, the gap between germline ends came to 12 bases.

This clonotype occurred many times. The chain employs TRBV2 and TRBJ2-7; the D gene is possibly TRBD1 (6 bases). The CDR3 is made up of 17 amino acids. Germline CDR1 and CDR2: SNHLY and FYNNEI. V was cut by 4 bases and J by 0 bases, with 19 bases left in between. The CDR3 sequence is CASSGDFDRPASYEQYF. CDR3 DNA sequence: TGTGCCAGCAGTGGAGACTTCGACAGGCCCGCCTCCTACGAGCAGTACTTC.

This clonotype occurred a few times. The chain carries TRBV7-9 and TRBJ2-6; D not certain. This CDR3 region has 17 residues. The ends were cut back, 5 bases at V and 3 bases at J, with 17 bases in the middle. Germline V gene sequence: CDR1 SEHNR, CDR2 FQNEAQ (reference sequence). This CDR3 is CASSPLLTQFGANVLTF. CDR3 nucleotide sequence: TGTGCCAGCAGCCCCCTCTTGACCCAGTTTGGGGCCAACGTCCTGACTTTC.

This clonotype was picked up a small number of times. V is TRBV11-2 and J is TRBJ2-1; 8 nucleotides align to TRBD2. This CDR3 is 15 amino acids long. The V gene end was trimmed by 6 bases and the J gene end by 3 bases; junction bases not matched to a gene: 7. Germline assignment: CDR1 SGHAT and CDR2 FQNNGV. The CDR3 DNA reads as TGTGCCAGCAGGAATTCGGGGGGGATCTACAATGAGCAGTTCTTC. Its protein is CASRNSGGIYNEQFF.

V is TRBV7-9 and J is TRBJ1-4; D remains ambiguous. This CDR3 comprises 14 residues. Trimming removed 7 bases at V and 5 bases at J, with 14 bases between. Per the germline V gene, CDR1 is SEHNR and CDR2 is FQNEAQ (reference sequence). CDR3 sequence reads: CASTPGGQNEKLFF. The CDR3 nucleotides read TGTGCCAGCACCCCGGGAGGCCAGAATGAAAAACTGTTTTTT.

A few counts support this clonotype. This chain uses TRBV7-8 with TRBJ2-7, with 11 bases matching TRBD2. Looked up from germline, CDR1 is SGHVS and CDR2 is FQNEAQ. The CDR3 has 16 residues. V shed 8 bases and J 4 bases; nucleotides not matched to a gene: 13. The CDR3, as DNA: TGTGCCAGCGAACCCTTGGCCGGGACTAGCGGATACGAGCAGTACTTC. Its translation: CASEPLAGTSGYEQYF.

The sample holds a few counts of this clonotype. The chain uses TRBV6-5 and TRBJ2-7; no definite D call. Germline V gene sequence: CDR1 MNHEY, CDR2 SVGAGI. Trimming took off 0 bases at V and 0 bases at J, with 6 bases between the two ends. This CDR3 is 14 amino acids long. In nucleotides, the CDR3 is TGTGCCAGCAGTTACTCCGGCAGCTCCTACGAGCAGTACTTC. Translation gives CASSYSGSSYEQYF.

This clonotype was observed many times. The chain joins TRBV7-6 to TRBJ2-1; the match to TRBD2 covers 14 bases. Germline CDR1 reads SGHVS; CDR2 reads FNYEAQ. This CDR3 has 24 amino acids. Trimming at V came to 4 bases and at J to 0 bases, leaving 23 bases not matched to a gene. The CDR3 bases are TGTGCCAGCAGCTCTAAACCGGGACTAGCGGGAGAGGAGTTATCTCAACCCTCCTACAATGAGCAGTTCTTC. It is translated as CASSSKPGLAGEELSQPSYNEQFF.

Ten or more counts support this clonotype. The chain uses TRBV12-3 or TRBV12-4 and TRBJ2-7; no firm D call. This CDR3 is 14 amino acids long. V lost 0 bases and J 4 bases, leaving 10 bases between the germline ends. CDR3 in amino acids: CASSLADRPYEQYF. CDR3 DNA sequence: TGTGCCAGCAGTTTAGCGGACCGCCCGTACGAGCAGTACTTC.

In this sample, this clonotype turned up a few times. V is TRBV6-1 and J is TRBJ2-7; D call uncertain. This CDR3 has 15 amino acids. Deletions cut 2 bases from V and 4 bases from J, with 15 bases between. Germline-derived CDR1 and CDR2 are MNHNS and SASEGT. The CDR3 protein is CASSETARRNYEQYF. The CDR3 DNA is TGTGCCAGCAGTGAAACCGCCCGAAGGAATTACGAGCAGTACTTC.

The chain links TRBV6-6 to TRBJ1-1, with TRBD1 identical over 9 bases. V shed 4 bases, J shed 0 bases, and the junction held 18 bases outside the gene matches. The CDR3 sequence is 20 residues long. The germline V gene encodes CDR1 MNHNY and CDR2 SVGAGI (reference sequence). CDR3 region: CASSSYLRDRELWVNTEAFF. CDR3 nucleotides: TGTGCCAGCAGTTCCTACCTCCGGGACAGGGAACTGTGGGTGAACACTGAAGCTTTCTTT.

This clonotype was counted a few times. The chain carries TRBV20-1 and TRBJ1-1; D possibly corresponds to TRBD1 (6 bases). V was clipped by 0 bases and J by 7 bases, with 21 bases between them. This CDR3 has 16 amino acids. CDR1 and CDR2 from the germline V gene are DFQATT and SNEGSKA (reference sequence). CDR3 in DNA: TGCAGTGCTAGAGACCTACAGCCCTATCCGACAGGTGAAGCTTTCTTT. Its protein is CSARDLQPYPTGEAFF.

This clonotype turned up a few times. The V gene is TRBV24-1, the J gene TRBJ2-2; D unclear. The CDR3 is made up of 13 amino acids. Germline V gives CDR1 KGHDR, CDR2 SFDVKD. Trimming pared 8 bases from V and 6 bases from J, leaving 12 bases between. This chain's CDR3 is CATKGLGAGELFF. The CDR3 DNA reads TGTGCCACCAAAGGGTTAGGCGCCGGGGAGCTGTTTTTT.

V usage is TRBV20-1 and J usage is TRBJ2-7; TRBD2 agrees at 11 bases. Germline V lookup: CDR1 DFQATT, CDR2 SNEGSKA (reference sequence). Trimming at V came to 3 bases and at J to 3 bases, leaving 13 bases not matched to a gene. The CDR3 sequence is 17 residues long. The CDR3 protein is CSARGLGTSGIYYEQYF. The CDR3 nucleotides are TGCAGTGCTAGGGGTTTGGGGACTAGCGGTATTTACTACGAGCAGTACTTC.

This clonotype was counted many times. The rearrangement links TRBV20-1 to TRBJ2-4; D might be TRBD2 (6 bases). V was shortened by 0 bases and J by 1 base, with 10 bases between the two germline ends. From germline, CDR1 is DFQATT and CDR2 SNEGSKA (reference sequence). The CDR3 contains 15 residues. The CDR3: CSAREVGGAKNIQYF. The CDR3 nucleotides read TGCAGTGCTAGAGAGGTTGGAGGGGCCAAAAACATTCAGTACTTC.